This paragraph covers one T cell receptor beta chain sequence. Time point given: blood 2 weeks post-SBRT. Treatment given: 15 Gy SBRT to primary tumor, nephrectomy 4 weeks later. Blood was sampled at baseline, 2 weeks and 4 weeks after SBRT. This renal cell carcinoma was of the clear cell type. Assay: immunoSEQ multiplex PCR; the TCRdb copy retains only in-frame clones and omits some. The sample carries roughly 130,000 clones, 88% recorded once. These data originate in a study of radiation and T cells in renal cell carcinoma. This specimen was blood, taken from a patient whose treatment included radiotherapy and nephrectomy. This clonotype originated in a woman aged 70-85 years with renal cell carcinoma.

The CDR3 reads CASSQCDRENQPQHF. CDR3 in DNA: TGCGCCAGCAGTCAATGTGACAGGGAAAATCAGCCCCAGCATTTT. J is TRBJ1-5 and V is TRBV23-1, with 7 bases lining up with TRBD1. TRBV23-1 belongs to the ORF category, with a function that is uncertain. The V gene end was trimmed by 1 base and the J gene end by 4 bases; junction bases not matched to a gene: 4. The CDR3 spans 15 residues.